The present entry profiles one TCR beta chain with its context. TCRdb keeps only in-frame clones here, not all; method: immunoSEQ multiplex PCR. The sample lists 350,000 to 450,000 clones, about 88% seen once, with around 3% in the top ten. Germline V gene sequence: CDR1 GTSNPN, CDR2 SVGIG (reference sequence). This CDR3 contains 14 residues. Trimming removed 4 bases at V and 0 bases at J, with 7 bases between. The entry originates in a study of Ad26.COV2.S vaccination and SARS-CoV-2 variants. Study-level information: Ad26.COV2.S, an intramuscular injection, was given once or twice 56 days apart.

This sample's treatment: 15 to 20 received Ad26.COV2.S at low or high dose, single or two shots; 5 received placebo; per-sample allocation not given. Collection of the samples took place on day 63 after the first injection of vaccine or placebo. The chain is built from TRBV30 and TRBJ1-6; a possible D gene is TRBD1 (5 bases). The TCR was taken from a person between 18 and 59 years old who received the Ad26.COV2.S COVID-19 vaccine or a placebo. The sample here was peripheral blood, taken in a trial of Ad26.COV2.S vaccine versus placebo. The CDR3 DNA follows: TGTGCCTGGACAGGGTCCTCCTATAATTCACCCCTCCACTTT. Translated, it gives CAWTGSSYNSPLHF.